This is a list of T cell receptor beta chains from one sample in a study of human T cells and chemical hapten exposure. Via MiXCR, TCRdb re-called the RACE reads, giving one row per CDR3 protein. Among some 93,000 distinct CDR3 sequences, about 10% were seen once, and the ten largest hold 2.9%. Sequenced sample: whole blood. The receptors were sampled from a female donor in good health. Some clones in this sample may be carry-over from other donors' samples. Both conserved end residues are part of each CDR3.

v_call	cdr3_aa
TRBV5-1	CASSLANFETQYF
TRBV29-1	CSVELAGGYNEQFF
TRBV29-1	CSVDEGRLPGNTIYF
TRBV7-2	CASSLAPFGLLQGDTQYF
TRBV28	CASSPRYDRFLGTNEKLFF
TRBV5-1	CASSFVTSGGYNEQFF
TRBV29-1	CSVGTGTHTQYF
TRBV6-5	CASGYGGFGDNEQFF
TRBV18	CASSPRLSSGNTIYF
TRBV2	CASKTGQLLAEAFF
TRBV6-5	CASSYGLDDTEAFF
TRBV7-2	CASSPGQGLNQPQHF
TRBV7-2	CASSPAGTSAYEQYF
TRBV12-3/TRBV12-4	CASSLSRGYEQYF
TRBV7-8	CASSLVPSSGSRDTQYF
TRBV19	CASTDPGQGASGLNNEQFF
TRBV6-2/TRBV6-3	CASRPAGRIEETQYF
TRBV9	CASRDSTDLLAPTYNEQFF
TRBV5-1	CASSLDRATNEKLFF
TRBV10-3	CAAGRTSGNLDTQYF
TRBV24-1	CATTGRNTDTQYF
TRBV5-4	CASSLGRGTPTYNEQFF
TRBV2	CASSVEQGRNTEAFF
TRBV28	CASSPGQGAYEQYF
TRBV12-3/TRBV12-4	CASSLFGMGDNEQFF
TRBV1	CTSSQRRNSRAAYTQYF
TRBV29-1	CSCWTANNEQFF
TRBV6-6	CASSYYRTDEQYF
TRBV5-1	CASSLETGVTGELFF
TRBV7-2	CASSLLAYNSPLHF
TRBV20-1	CSAIPPGTSFYEQYF
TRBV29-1	CSVEGGQQETQYF
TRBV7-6	CASSRGDRGINEQFF
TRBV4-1	CASSQGPSEAFF
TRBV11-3	CASSPTTRGNEQFF
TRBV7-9	CASSPGLAGGGDTQYF
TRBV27	CASSLSSSGFGDTQYF
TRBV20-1	CSATNAGGSYEQYF
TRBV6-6	CASSYSLAGGYEQYF
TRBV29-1	CSAGQGNGANVLTF
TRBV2	CASSERNSPLHF
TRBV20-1	CSARDFRTSGDYEQYF
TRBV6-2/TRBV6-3	CATLNREGYAAGELFF
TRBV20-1	CSARELGDFTDTQYF
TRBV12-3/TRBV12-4	CASSPTMVSYNEQFF
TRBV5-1	CASSWGTSNEQFF
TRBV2	CASRPGQYTDTQYF
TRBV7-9	CASSFSSTNEKLFF
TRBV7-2	CASRLAGGTYEQYF
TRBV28	CASSTRTDQRWHF
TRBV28	CASNTAGSTDTQYF
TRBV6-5	CASSFNSGELFF
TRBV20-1	CSAAGPYSADTQYF
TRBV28	CASSFSTGNDEQYF